This entry describes one T cell receptor (beta chain). No antigen is known for it. The record originates from a study of T-cell memory formation after mild COVID-19. Points from the study as a whole: Certain responding clones were present in pre-infection memory, suggesting participation of cross-reactive memory.

The 5'RACE method, run with constant-segment primers, produced TCR alpha and TCR beta cDNA libraries (carrying sample barcodes and UMIs). Each CDR3 protein is one row after TCRdb ran MiXCR on the 5' RACE reads. The sample contains approximately 480,000 distinct CDR3 sequences, around a sixth of which appear only once. Sequenced: PBMCs or a T cell subset sorted from them (not recorded which). This sequence originates from an adult woman who had mild COVID-19 (a few samples of this study predate the infection). Cell type and time point are not known.

The CDR3 sequence: CASSLEQGAYQGEQYF. DNA for the CDR3: TGTGCCAGCAGCTTGGAACAGGGGGCGTACCAAGGCGAGCAGTACTTC. The rearrangement links TRBV5-6 to TRBJ2-7; 9 nucleotides align to TRBD1. Losses at the gene ends were 0 bases for V and 6 bases for J; bases not matched to a gene: 10. The CDR3 totals 16 residues. Germline CDR1 is SGHDT and CDR2 is YYEEEE. The whole variable domain, remainder taken from reference TRBV5-6 and TRBJ2-7, is DAGVTQSPTHLIKTRGQQVTLRCSPKSGHDTVSWYQQALGQGPQFIFQYYEEEERQRGNFPDRFSGHQFPNYSSELNVNALLLGDSALYLCASSLEQGAYQGEQYFGPGTRLTVT.